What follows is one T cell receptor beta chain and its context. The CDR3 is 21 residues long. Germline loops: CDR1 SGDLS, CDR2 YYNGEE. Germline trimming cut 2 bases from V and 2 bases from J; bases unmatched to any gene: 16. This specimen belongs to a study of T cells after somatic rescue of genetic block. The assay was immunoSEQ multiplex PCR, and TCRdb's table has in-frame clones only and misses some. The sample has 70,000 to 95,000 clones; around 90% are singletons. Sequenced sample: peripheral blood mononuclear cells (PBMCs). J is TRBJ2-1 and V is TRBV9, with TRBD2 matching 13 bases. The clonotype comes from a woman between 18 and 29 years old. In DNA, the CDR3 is TGTGCCAGCAGCGTCTCATGGGGGGGTACTAGCGGGAGGGCCGCCTACAATGAGCAGTTCTTC. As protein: CASSVSWGGTSGRAAYNEQFF.